Reported below is one T cell receptor beta chain. The germline V gene has CDR1 MNHNY and CDR2 SVGAGI (reference sequence). The ends were cut back, 5 bases at V and 0 bases at J, with 20 bases in the middle. The CDR3 is 18 residues long. These data are taken from a study of blood T cell repertoires in COVID-19. Study background: From T cells, B-cell-depleted T cells, or PBMCs came the material, which was cDNA or gDNA.

Original methodology: Cell counts per sample came from amplifying reference gene primers. Profiling relied on immunoSEQ multiplex PCR, and the TCRdb table lists in-frame clones only, not all of them. The V and J calls and clone size were taken over from that table, and D and trimming were inferred from the DNA. The data contain about 120,000 clones, about 89% of them singletons. This rearrangement joins TRBV6-6 to TRBJ1-3, with D hard to call. This clonotype was obtained from a woman aged 70-85 years with acute or convalescent COVID-19. The sample consisted of peripheral blood. Here the CDR3 reads CASSGSRRGSFSGNTIYF. CDR3 DNA: TGTGCCAGCAGTGGATCACGCCGAGGATCCTTCTCTGGAAACACCATATATTTT.